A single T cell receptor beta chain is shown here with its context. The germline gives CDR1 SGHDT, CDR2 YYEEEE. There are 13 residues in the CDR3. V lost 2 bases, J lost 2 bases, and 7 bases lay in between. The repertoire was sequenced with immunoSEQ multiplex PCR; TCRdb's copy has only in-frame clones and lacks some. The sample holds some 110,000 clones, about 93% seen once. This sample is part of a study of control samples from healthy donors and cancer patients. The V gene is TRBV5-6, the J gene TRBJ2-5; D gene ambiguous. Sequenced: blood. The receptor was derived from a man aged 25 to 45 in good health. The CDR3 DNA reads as TGTGCCAGCAGCTTTGCCATACAAGAGACCCAGTACTTC. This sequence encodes CASSFAIQETQYF.